A single sample gave rise to the 16 T cell receptor beta chains below, sequenced in a study of blood T cell repertoires in COVID-19. The repertoire was sequenced with immunoSEQ multiplex PCR; TCRdb's copy has only in-frame clones and lacks some. The sample yields 60,000 to 85,000 clones, around 86% seen once. Sequenced material: peripheral blood. The receptors were sampled from a human donor in a cohort sampled during active COVID-19.

This CDR3 reads CASSPRDSSNYGYTF. The CDR3 DNA follows: TGTGCCAGCTCACCAAGGGACAGCTCTAACTATGGCTACACCTTC. This chain connects TRBV18 to TRBJ1-2, with 7 bases matching TRBD1. The CDR3 runs to 15 residues. V was clipped by 2 bases and J by 0 bases; unmatched bases: 3. Germline CDR1 and CDR2: KGHSH and LQKENI.

This chain uses TRBV5-1 with TRBJ2-7; 8 nucleotides agree with TRBD1. Trimming at V came to 1 base and at J to 2 bases, leaving 5 bases not matched to a gene. Germline V gene data show CDR1 as SGHRS and CDR2 as YFSETQ. This CDR3 comprises 15 residues. The CDR3 region is CASSLIGQGAYEQYF. DNA for the CDR3: TGCGCCAGCAGCTTGATAGGACAGGGAGCCTACGAGCAGTACTTC.

This chain uses TRBV11-2 with TRBJ2-5, with D maybe TRBD2 (5 bases). Trimming took off 2 bases at V and 1 base at J, with 8 bases between the two ends. CDR1 and CDR2 from the germline V gene are SGHAT and FQNNGV. CDR3 length: 14 residues. DNA of the CDR3: TGTGCCAGCAGCTTATTAGCGACCCAAGAGACCCAGTACTTC. Protein product: CASSLLATQETQYF.

The gene calls are TRBV4-1 and TRBJ1-1; the D is unclear. V was trimmed by 5 bases and J by 10 bases, leaving 11 bases between them. The CDR3 is 11 amino acids. CDR1 and CDR2 (germline): MGHRA, YSYEKL. Written as DNA, the CDR3 is TGCGCCAGCAGCAGCGGCAGGACAGCTTTCTTT. As protein: CASSSGRTAFF.

This clone was recorded a few times. This sequence joins TRBV25-1 and TRBJ2-7, with a possible D match to TRBD2 (5 bases). Trimming shortened V by 1 base and J by 0 bases, and 10 bases separated the two germline ends. The CDR3 loop spans 15 amino acids. Germline V gene data show CDR1 as MGHDK and CDR2 as SYGVNS. CDR3 residues: CASSESPGSSYEQYF. The CDR3 DNA sequence: TGTGCCAGCAGTGAATCGCCGGGGAGCTCCTACGAGCAGTACTTC.

The J gene is TRBJ1-3, the V gene TRBV2, with D unclear. The germline gives CDR1 SNHLY, CDR2 FYNNEI. The V gene lost 7 bases and the J gene lost 0 bases, with 7 bases spanning the gap. The CDR3 consists of 13 residues. For the CDR3, the DNA is TGTGCCAGCACAGGTGACTCTGGAAACACCATATATTTT. Protein sequence: CASTGDSGNTIYF.

This chain joins TRBV7-6 and TRBJ1-1; D gene ambiguous. Germline V gene lookup returns CDR1 SGHVS and CDR2 FNYEAQ. This CDR3 contains 15 residues. V was clipped by 5 bases and J by 3 bases, with 16 bases between them. The chain's CDR3 is CASSTNLGSDTEAFF. The CDR3 DNA reads as TGTGCCAGCAGCACCAATCTGGGGAGCGACACTGAAGCTTTCTTT.

The chain carries TRBV5-1 and TRBJ2-5; 9 positions agree with TRBD2. Germline-derived CDR1 and CDR2 are SGHRS and YFSETQ. Trimming cost V 0 bases and J 5 bases; bases outside gene matches: 5. The CDR3 is 15 amino acids. The CDR3 is CASSLASSGVETQYF. The CDR3 bases are TGCGCCAGCAGCTTGGCCTCTAGCGGGGTTGAGACCCAGTACTTC.

V is TRBV19 and J is TRBJ2-3; D not resolved. CDR3 length: 15 residues. Germline V gives CDR1 LNHDA, CDR2 SQIVND (reference sequence). Deletions cut 6 bases from V and 0 bases from J, with 13 bases between. The CDR3, as DNA: TGTGCCAGTAGCCGACTTGTATCTAGCACAGATACGCAGTATTTT. Translating it yields CASSRLVSSTDTQYF. Full variable domain (remainder filled in from reference TRBV19 and TRBJ2-3): DGGITQSPKYLFRKEGQNVTLSCEQNLNHDAMYWYRQDPGQGLRLIYYSQIVNDFQKGDIAEGYSVSREKKESFPLTVTSAQKNPTAFYLCASSRLVSSTDTQYFGPGTRLTVL.

The chain recombines TRBV6-5 with TRBJ1-6; D ambiguous. V gave up 6 bases and J gave up 14 bases, with 23 bases separating them. The CDR3 is 15 residues long. The germline V gene encodes CDR1 MNHEY and CDR2 SVGAGI. The CDR3 here is CASSRGGGLILALHF. CDR3 coding DNA: TGTGCCAGCAGCCGGGGAGGCGGGCTAATTCTGGCCCTCCACTTT.

This clone turned up a few times. The junction differs from germline at one of its ends, possibly a read error. V gene TRBV19 combines with J gene TRBJ1-5; D is unresolved. This CDR3 comprises 12 residues. Germline-derived CDR1 and CDR2 are LNHDA and SQIVND (reference sequence). CDR3 nucleotides: TGTGCCAGTAGGATAGGAGGTCAGCCCCAGCATTTT. Protein product: CASRIGGQPQHF. Drawing the rest from reference TRBV19 and TRBJ1-5, the complete variable domain is DGGITQSPKYLFRKEGQNVTLSCEQNLNHDAMYWYRQDPGQGLRLIYYSQIVNDFQKGDIAEGYSVSREKKESFPLTVTSAQKNPTAFYLCASRIGGQPQHFGDGTRLSIL.

This clone was detected once. The chain uses TRBV13 and TRBJ1-1; D is possibly TRBD1 (5 bases). V lost 6 bases and J 1 base, leaving 15 bases between the germline ends. The CDR3 contains 15 residues. Germline-derived CDR1 and CDR2 are PRHDT and FYEKMQ (reference sequence). The CDR3 DNA sequence: TGTGCCAGCAGATGGAAAGGACACCCGAACACTGAAGCTTTCTTT. Translation: CASRWKGHPNTEAFF.

The genes are TRBV28 and TRBJ1-6, with D hard to call. The V and J ends lost 2 bases and 8 bases respectively, with 7 bases between them. The V gene's germline CDR1 is MDHEN and CDR2 SYDVKM. There are 13 residues in the CDR3. CDR3 region: CASSLEYDSPLHF. CDR3 coding DNA: TGTGCCAGCAGTTTAGAGTATGATTCACCCCTCCACTTT.

The V call is TRBV6-9, the J call TRBJ1-6; TRBD1 agrees at 8 bases. This CDR3 is 15 amino acids long. Germline values: CDR1 MNHGY, CDR2 SVAAGI. V trimming: 6 bases; J trimming: 7 bases; junction bases outside the gene matches: 8. The CDR3 sequence: CASRTQGDRNSPLHF. DNA for the CDR3: TGTGCCAGCAGGACACAGGGGGATCGGAATTCACCCCTCCACTTT.

The V gene is TRBV24-1, the J gene TRBJ2-5; D is undetermined. The CDR3 has 13 amino acids. Germline values: CDR1 KGHDR, CDR2 SFDVKD. Trimming took off 4 bases at V and 5 bases at J, with 10 bases between the two ends. The CDR3 sequence: CATSDQNLETQYF. CDR3 nucleotides: TGTGCCACCAGTGACCAGAATCTGGAGACCCAGTACTTC.

The V call is TRBV7-9, the J call TRBJ1-6, with 7 bases that match TRBD1. J lost 4 bases, V lost 2 bases, and 8 bases had no gene match. Germline CDR1 SEHNR, CDR2 FQNEAQ (reference sequence). This CDR3 has 17 amino acids. The chain's CDR3 is CASSLMSGTAYNSPLHF. CDR3 bases: TGTGCCAGCAGCTTAATGTCGGGGACAGCATATAATTCACCCCTCCACTTT.